Shown below are 21 T cell receptor beta chains from a single sample sequenced in a study of blood T cell repertoires in COVID-19 (TCRdb year 2020). Libraries were made using the immunoSEQ multiplex PCR assay. TCRdb's version of the immuneACCESS table is confined to in-frame rearrangements and falls short of the full clone set. An unresolved V gene accounts for under half of the shortfall where checked; the remainder is of unknown origin. The sample includes some 240,000 clones, with more than 65% observed a single time. Of the sample, about 3% is held by the ten largest clones. The sample was PBMCs or T cells enriched from blood (not recorded which). The receptors here all came from a man over 45 who had recovered from COVID-19.

The chain is built from TRBV9 and TRBJ2-1; D not resolved. This CDR3 is built from 13 residues. The V end lost 0 bases, the J end lost 9 bases, and 10 bases lay between the germline ends. The germline CDR1 and CDR2 sequences are SGDLS and YYNGEE. The CDR3 DNA reads as TGTGCCAGCAGCGTAGGACTTACAATTGAGCAGTTCTTC. This translates into CASSVGLTIEQFF.

To note about this clone: A read error may account for a junction end that differs from germline. This chain uses TRBV2 with TRBJ1-4, with unresolved D. Germline V gene lookup returns CDR1 SNHLY and CDR2 FYNNEI. This CDR3 region has 16 residues. The CDR3 bases are TGTGCCAGCAGTAAATCAACCGATTACTATTATGAAAGACTGTTTTTT. Translation gives CASSKSTDYYYERLFF.

This clone has only one observation. The J gene is TRBJ1-6, the V gene TRBV18, with 8 bases fitting TRBD1. Germline loops: CDR1 KGHSH, CDR2 LQKENI. V shed 3 bases, J shed 6 bases, and the junction held 7 bases outside the gene matches. There are 16 residues in the CDR3. The CDR3: CASSPSPGQANSPLHF. The CDR3 DNA follows: TGTGCCAGCTCACCTTCTCCGGGACAGGCTAATTCACCCCTCCACTTT.

The chain combines TRBV10-3 with TRBJ2-1; possibly TRBD2 for D (7 bases). The V gene lost 5 bases and the J gene lost 5 bases, with 16 bases spanning the gap. The CDR3 length is 15 residues. CDR1 is ENHRY, CDR2 SYGVKD, per germline. The chain's CDR3 is CAISREGGYHNEQFF. The CDR3 coding sequence is TGTGCCATCAGTCGCGAGGGGGGGTACCACAATGAGCAGTTCTTC.

This chain connects TRBV3-1 (or the pseudogene TRBV3-2) to TRBJ1-6; no firm D call. V was cut by 1 base and J by 10 bases, with 8 bases left in between. Germline-derived CDR1 and CDR2 are LGHDT and YNNKEL (reference sequence). The CDR3 is 13 amino acids. The DNA of the CDR3 is TGTGCCAGCAGCCAAGGAGCGGAATCACCCCTCCACTTT. This sequence encodes CASSQGAESPLHF.

This chain connects TRBV18 to TRBJ1-1; TRBD1 agrees at 8 bases. Germline-derived CDR1 and CDR2 are KGHSH and LQKENI. V shed 3 bases, J shed 0 bases, and the junction held 3 bases outside the gene matches. This CDR3 contains 15 residues. The CDR3 sequence is CASSPPGGMNTEAFF. The CDR3 DNA reads TGTGCCAGCTCACCTCCAGGGGGCATGAACACTGAAGCTTTCTTT.

The chain recombines TRBV7-9 with TRBJ2-3; D might be TRBD2 (6 bases). Germline V gene data show CDR1 as SEHNR and CDR2 as FQNEAQ (reference sequence). Trimming left V 4 bases short and J 3 bases short, with 20 bases between. The CDR3 loop spans 17 amino acids. The CDR3 spells CASSSPRRGPVTDTQYF. CDR3 bases: TGTGCCAGCAGCTCCCCGCGGAGGGGCCCAGTTACAGATACGCAGTATTTT.

The rearrangement uses TRBV4-2 and TRBJ1-2; TRBD1 matches at 7 bases. Germline assignment: CDR1 LGHNA and CDR2 YNFKEQ. The CDR3 consists of 17 residues. J gave up 2 bases and V 0 bases, and 9 bases lay outside the gene matches. The chain's CDR3 is CASSQERTGGVNYGYTF. The CDR3 DNA follows: TGTGCCAGCAGCCAAGAAAGGACAGGAGGGGTGAACTATGGCTACACCTTC.

This chain uses TRBV4-1 with TRBJ2-3, with D perhaps TRBD2 (5 bases). Germline V lookup: CDR1 MGHRA, CDR2 YSYEKL. The CDR3 sequence is 15 residues long. V was pared by 4 bases and J by 7 bases, with 18 bases between. CDR3 residues: CASSPLGLPSHTQYF. CDR3 DNA sequence: TGCGCCAGCAGCCCCTTAGGACTCCCAAGTCATACGCAGTATTTT.

The chain recombines TRBV7-9 with TRBJ1-3; D is possibly TRBD1 (5 bases). CDR1 and CDR2 from the germline V gene are SEHNR and FQNEAQ (reference sequence). The ends were cut back, 5 bases at V and 2 bases at J, with 16 bases in the middle. This CDR3 has 16 residues. The DNA of the CDR3 is TGTGCCAGCAGCCGACAGTGGTTGACAGCTGGAAACACCATATATTTT. Its translation: CASSRQWLTAGNTIYF.

V gene TRBV5-1 combines with J gene TRBJ2-3, with D tentatively TRBD1 (6 bases). The germline V gene encodes CDR1 SGHRS and CDR2 YFSETQ. CDR3 length equals 13 residues. Trimming removed 4 bases from V and 2 bases from J, with 8 bases in between. The CDR3, as DNA: TGCGCCAGCAGCGACAGGTACACAGATACGCAGTATTTT. It is translated as CASSDRYTDTQYF.

The CDR3 is CAISERGSGNSPLHF. The CDR3 coding sequence is TGTGCCATCAGTGAAAGAGGGAGCGGCAATTCACCCCTCCACTTT. The chain carries TRBV10-3 and TRBJ1-6; no definite D call. The CDR3 has 15 amino acids. CDR1 and CDR2 from the germline V gene are ENHRY and SYGVKD. Trimming pared 3 bases from V and 7 bases from J, leaving 13 bases between.

This clone was observed once. The chain has TRBV9 and TRBJ2-1, with 13 bases lining up with TRBD2. The CDR3 is made up of 16 amino acids. Germline assignment: CDR1 SGDLS and CDR2 YYNGEE. The V segment lost 3 bases and the J segment 4 bases; nucleotides outside the gene matches: 4. CDR3 sequence reads: CASSGTSGRGYNEQFF. DNA for the CDR3: TGTGCCAGCAGCGGTACTAGCGGGAGGGGATACAATGAGCAGTTCTTC.

V usage is TRBV30 and J usage is TRBJ1-2; D may be TRBD1 (5 bases). The CDR3 has 14 amino acids. Trimming took 0 bases from V and 8 from J, leaving 16 bases between them. The germline V gene has CDR1 GTSNPN and CDR2 SVGIG (reference sequence). This CDR3 reads CAWSVGVGSTGYTF. The CDR3 DNA follows: TGTGCCTGGAGTGTAGGGGTCGGAAGCACGGGCTACACCTTC.

J is TRBJ2-3 and V is TRBV28; the match to TRBD2 covers 8 bases. Per the germline V gene, CDR1 is MDHEN and CDR2 is SYDVKM. Trimming removed 9 bases from V and 7 bases from J; junction bases left unmatched: 12. This CDR3 contains 14 residues. CDR3 nucleotides: TGTGCCAGTCTGAGCGGGAGCGCGGGCAATACGCAGTATTTT. As protein: CASLSGSAGNTQYF.

This clone was picked up a small number of times. The CDR3 here is CASSEEGRPNQPQHF. The CDR3 nucleotides read TGTGCCAGCAGTGAAGAGGGCAGACCGAATCAGCCCCAGCATTTT. The chain links TRBV25-1 to TRBJ1-5; D remains ambiguous. In germline, CDR1 is MGHDK, CDR2 SYGVNS. This CDR3 has 15 amino acids. The V end lost 2 bases, the J end lost 4 bases, and 12 bases lay between the germline ends.

This clone showed up just a few times. The rearrangement links TRBV3-1 (or the pseudogene TRBV3-2) to TRBJ2-5, with D maybe TRBD2 (6 bases). This CDR3 spans 13 amino acids. Germline lookup yields CDR1 LGHDT and CDR2 YNNKEL (reference sequence). V was pared by 4 bases and J by 5 bases, with 11 bases between. The CDR3 bases are TGTGCCAGCAGCCGGCGGGGCCGGGAGACCCAGTACTTC. Encoded protein: CASSRRGRETQYF.

The chain joins TRBV27 to TRBJ2-1; TRBD2 matches at 12 bases. Germline lookup yields CDR1 MNHEY and CDR2 SMNVEV (reference sequence). The CDR3 spans 19 residues. V shed 8 bases, J shed 0 bases, and the junction held 14 bases outside the gene matches. The CDR3 is CASGPGLAGHRSSYNEQFF. The CDR3 DNA follows: TGTGCCAGCGGGCCGGGACTAGCGGGCCATAGGAGCTCCTACAATGAGCAGTTCTTC.

The rearrangement links TRBV11-3 to TRBJ2-1; TRBD2 matches at 12 bases. The CDR3 totals 14 residues. The V and J ends lost 5 bases and 15 bases, in that order; junction bases with no gene match: 11. From germline, CDR1 is SGHNT and CDR2 YENEEA. CDR3 residues: CASSPRTSGTGGFF. CDR3 in DNA: TGTGCCAGCAGCCCTAGGACTAGCGGGACCGGTGGGTTCTTC.

The chain employs TRBV7-9 and TRBJ2-7; 7 nucleotides line up with TRBD2. Trimming removed 0 bases from V and 2 bases from J; junction bases left unmatched: 7. The CDR3 is made up of 16 amino acids. Germline CDR1 reads SEHNR; CDR2 reads FQNEAQ (reference sequence). The CDR3 protein is CASSLAGGVTAYEQYF. DNA for the CDR3: TGTGCCAGCAGCTTAGCGGGGGGGGTGACTGCCTACGAGCAGTACTTC.

The chain joins TRBV27 to TRBJ1-4, with D possibly matching TRBD1 (6 bases). The CDR3 loop spans 19 amino acids. V lost 1 base and J 8 bases, leaving 26 bases between the germline ends. The germline CDR1 and CDR2 sequences are MNHEY and SMNVEV (reference sequence). The CDR3 DNA reads as TGTGCCAGCAGTTTATGGGGTGGGCAACAGGGAGATTCGCGCGAAAAACTGTTTTTT. Its protein is CASSLWGGQQGDSREKLFF.